The 16 T cell receptor beta chains below all came from one sample that was sequenced in a study of blood T cells in healthy people across ages. It was with a sample-barcoded 5' primer and a J-beta primer mix that a second PCR of roughly 6 to 11 cycles was run. One entry per CDR3 protein, called by TCRdb with MiXCR from the 5' RACE reads. The sample has more than 1,400,000 distinct CDR3 sequences, approximately 42% seen once; the top ten hold roughly 7.9%. Input material: blood. These receptor sequences come from a woman in her late teens or twenties in good health.

This sequence joins TRBV6-5 and TRBJ2-3; TRBD2 agrees at 11 bases. CDR1 is MNHEY, CDR2 SVGAGI, per germline. The CDR3 length is 17 residues. The V and J ends lost 0 bases and 2 bases, in that order; junction bases with no gene match: 4. CDR3 region: CASSYSWTSGLTDTQYF. DNA of the CDR3: TGTGCCAGCAGTTACTCCTGGACTAGCGGGCTCACAGATACGCAGTATTTT.

The chain is built from TRBV3-1 and TRBJ1-2, with 9 nucleotides matching TRBD1. Germline CDR1 LGHDT, CDR2 YNNKEL (reference sequence). With V trimmed by 2 bases and J by 7 bases, 5 bases remained unmatched. The CDR3 has 14 residues. CDR3 nucleotides: TGTGCCAGCAGCCAACCGGGACAGGGCTCTGGCTACACCTTC. It codes for CASSQPGQGSGYTF.

This rearrangement joins TRBV10-3 to TRBJ1-1; the D gene is possibly TRBD1 (5 bases). The CDR3 runs to 12 residues. Germline V lookup: CDR1 ENHRY, CDR2 SYGVKD. V was trimmed by 10 bases and J by 3 bases, leaving 12 bases between them. CDR3 in DNA: TGTGCCACCGACGGAGGGGACACTGAAGCTTTCTTT. As protein: CATDGGDTEAFF.

Here the CDR3 DNA reads TGTGCCAGCCGTGGGGGACAGGGACTCTATGGCTACACCTTC. Protein sequence: CASRGGQGLYGYTF. The chain links TRBV25-1 to TRBJ1-2; 9 bases line up with TRBD1. The CDR3 has 14 amino acids. CDR1 and CDR2 from the germline V gene are MGHDK and SYGVNS. Germline trimming cut 8 bases from V and 4 bases from J; bases unmatched to any gene: 8.

The chain links TRBV12-3 or TRBV12-4 to TRBJ2-7, with 8 bases fitting TRBD1. Germline trimming cut 6 bases from V and 0 bases from J; bases unmatched to any gene: 4. The CDR3 consists of 14 residues. Here the CDR3 reads CASRDGQGSYEQYF. The CDR3 DNA follows: TGTGCCAGCAGGGACGGACAGGGCTCCTACGAGCAGTACTTC.

On this clonotype: A clone one base away is much larger, so this may be a read error. The chain has TRBV6-5 and TRBJ1-2; 7 bases fit TRBD1. Germline values: CDR1 MNHEY, CDR2 SVGAGI. V shed 8 bases and J 4 bases; nucleotides not matched to a gene: 4. The CDR3 extends over 12 amino acids. This CDR3 is CASDRASYGYTF. As DNA, the CDR3 is TGTGCCAGCGACAGGGCTAGCTATGGCTACACCTTC.

This clonotype was seen a few times. V usage is TRBV7-2 and J usage is TRBJ2-3; 9 positions agree with TRBD2. V lost 8 bases, J lost 0 bases, and 3 bases stayed unmatched. In germline, CDR1 is SGHTA, CDR2 FQGNSA. The CDR3 loop spans 14 amino acids. CDR3 protein: CASLSGRSTDTQYF. The CDR3 bases are TGTGCCAGCCTCAGCGGGAGGAGCACAGATACGCAGTATTTT.

The CDR3 DNA reads as TGTGCCAGCAGTTTATACTCCGAAGAGCAGTTCTTC. Amino acids: CASSLYSEEQFF. The chain carries TRBV11-2 and TRBJ2-1; D is unclear. This CDR3 comprises 12 residues. Deletions cut 6 bases from V and 10 bases from J, with 13 bases between. Germline V lookup: CDR1 SGHAT, CDR2 FQNNGV.

The J gene is TRBJ2-5, the V gene TRBV2; 12 nucleotides match TRBD2. The DNA end lines up better with TRBJ2-4; the J call may be wrong. This CDR3 contains 15 residues. CDR1 is SNHLY, CDR2 FYNNEI, per germline. CDR3 bases: TGTGCCAGCAGGGTCGGACTAGCGGGGCGAAACATTCAGTACTTC. It yields the protein CASRVGLAGRNIQYF.

This clonotype is a singleton in its sample. The genes are TRBV6-1 and TRBJ2-1; D may be TRBD2 (5 bases). Germline values: CDR1 MNHNS, CDR2 SASEGT. The V and J ends lost 5 bases and 8 bases respectively, with 19 bases between them. The CDR3 is 15 residues long. This chain's CDR3 is CASSPRSGEGDEQFF. In DNA form, the CDR3 reads TGTGCCAGCAGTCCTAGATCGGGTGAGGGCGATGAGCAGTTCTTC.

The V gene is TRBV10-3, the J gene TRBJ2-1; TRBD1 might be the D (6 bases). The CDR3 runs to 15 residues. The germline V gene encodes CDR1 ENHRY and CDR2 SYGVKD. The V end lost 4 bases, the J end lost 1 base, and 11 bases lay between the germline ends. The CDR3 sequence is CAISGGGKSYNEQFF. CDR3 in DNA: TGTGCCATCAGTGGAGGGGGAAAATCCTACAATGAGCAGTTCTTC.

The table lists this clonotype with a few counts. The chain combines TRBV6-5 with TRBJ2-2; D perhaps matches TRBD2 (5 bases). Trimming stripped 10 bases from V and 4 bases from J, with 16 bases between. The length of the CDR3 is 14 residues. Germline V gene lookup returns CDR1 MNHEY and CDR2 SVGAGI. This CDR3 is CATTGVRGTGELFF. The DNA for the CDR3 is TGTGCCACCACCGGGGTTAGAGGCACCGGGGAGCTGTTTTTT.

The V call is TRBV27, the J call TRBJ2-3, with 10 bases identical to TRBD2. Germline V gene data show CDR1 as MNHEY and CDR2 as SMNVEV (reference sequence). V lost 0 bases, J lost 1 base, and 7 bases stayed unmatched. The CDR3 spans 18 residues. The DNA for the CDR3 is TGTGCCAGCAGTTTATCGTTCCTAGCGGGGGCGCGCACAGATACGCAGTATTTT. This gives the protein CASSLSFLAGARTDTQYF.

The rearrangement joins TRBV6-1 to TRBJ1-1; a weak D match, TRBD1 (5 bases). The V gene's germline CDR1 is MNHNS and CDR2 SASEGT. There are 14 residues in the CDR3. V dropped 7 bases and J dropped 0 bases, with 12 bases sitting between them. The CDR3 is CASTPGQVNTEAFF. The CDR3 nucleotides are TGTGCCAGCACCCCAGGACAAGTGAACACTGAAGCTTTCTTT.

The V and J genes are TRBV3-1 and TRBJ2-2; TRBD2 aligns across 9 bases. Looked up from germline, CDR1 is LGHDT and CDR2 is YNNKEL (reference sequence). The trim removed 0 bases at V and 4 bases at J, leaving 6 bases unmatched. The CDR3 totals 17 residues. CDR3: CASSQDWVTSGTGELFF. The CDR3 DNA reads as TGTGCCAGCAGCCAAGATTGGGTGACTAGCGGCACCGGGGAGCTGTTTTTT.

This clonotype showed up just a few times. The chain has TRBV28 and TRBJ2-1; TRBD2 is a possible D gene (5 bases). Germline CDR1 is MDHEN and CDR2 is SYDVKM. The V and J ends lost 4 bases and 4 bases respectively, with 17 bases between them. This CDR3 comprises 16 residues. Here the CDR3 DNA reads TGTGCCAGCAGTTCAGCGGACCCTCTCACATACAATGAGCAGTTCTTC. As protein: CASSSADPLTYNEQFF. Full variable domain (rest looked up from reference TRBV28 and TRBJ2-1): DVKVTQSSRYLVKRTGEKVFLECVQDMDHENMFWYRQDPGLGLRLIYFSYDVKMKEKGDIPEGYSVSREKKERFSLILESASTNQTSMYLCASSSADPLTYNEQFFGPGTRLTVL.